Listed here is a single T cell receptor (beta chain). This sample is part of a study of OX40 agonist ivuxolimab in advanced cancers. The CDR3 contains 13 residues. Trimming took off 1 base at V and 7 bases at J, with 10 bases between the two ends. CDR1 and CDR2 (germline): MNHNS, SASEGT. Measured with immunoSEQ multiplex PCR; TCRdb has only the in-frame clones, and not every one. The repertoire includes some 72,000 clones, 80% to 95% of them detected once, and approximately 0.48% sits in the top ten. This chain links TRBV6-1 with TRBJ1-2, with TRBD1 as a possible D gene (6 bases). Sequencing was performed on CD4+ or CD8+ T cells sorted from blood, taken in a trial of the OX40 agonist ivuxolimab. The sequence derives from an adult with an advanced solid tumor such as melanoma, head and neck, liver or kidney cancer. The CDR3 sequence is CASSEGPGVGYTF. The CDR3, as DNA: TGTGCCAGCAGTGAAGGTCCAGGGGTTGGCTACACCTTC.